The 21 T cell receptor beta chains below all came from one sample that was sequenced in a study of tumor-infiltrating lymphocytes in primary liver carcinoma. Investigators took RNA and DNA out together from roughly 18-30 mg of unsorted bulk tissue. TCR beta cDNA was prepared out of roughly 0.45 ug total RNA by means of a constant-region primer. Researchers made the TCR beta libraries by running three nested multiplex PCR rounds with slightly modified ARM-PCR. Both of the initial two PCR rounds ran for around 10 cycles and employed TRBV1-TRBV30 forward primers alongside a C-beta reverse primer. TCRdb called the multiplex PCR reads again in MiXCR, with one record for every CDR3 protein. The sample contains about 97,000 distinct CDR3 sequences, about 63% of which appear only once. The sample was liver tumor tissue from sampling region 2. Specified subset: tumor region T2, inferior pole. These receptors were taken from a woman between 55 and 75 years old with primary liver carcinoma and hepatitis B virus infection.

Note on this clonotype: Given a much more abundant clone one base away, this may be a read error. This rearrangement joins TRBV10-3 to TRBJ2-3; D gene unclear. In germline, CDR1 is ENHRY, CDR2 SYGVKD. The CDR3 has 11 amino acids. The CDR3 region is CATRSRESQCF. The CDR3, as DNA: TGTGCCACCCGAAGCAGAGAGTCTCAGTGTTTT.

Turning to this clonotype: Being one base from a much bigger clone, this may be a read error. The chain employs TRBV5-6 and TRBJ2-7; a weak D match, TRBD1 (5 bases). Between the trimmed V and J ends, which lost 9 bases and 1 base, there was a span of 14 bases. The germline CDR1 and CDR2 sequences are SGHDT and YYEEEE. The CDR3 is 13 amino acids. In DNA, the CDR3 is TGTGCCACCAGACGACGACAGTCCTACGAGCAGTACTTC. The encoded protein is CATRRRQSYEQYF.

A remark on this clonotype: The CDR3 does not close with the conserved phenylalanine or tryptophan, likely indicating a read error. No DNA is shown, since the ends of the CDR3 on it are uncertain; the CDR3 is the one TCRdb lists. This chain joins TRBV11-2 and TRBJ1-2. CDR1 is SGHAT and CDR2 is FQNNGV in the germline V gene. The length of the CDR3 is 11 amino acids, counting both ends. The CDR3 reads CASSLARGYTV.

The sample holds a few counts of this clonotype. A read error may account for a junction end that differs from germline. In DNA, the CDR3 is TGTGCCAGTAGGGGTAGCTCCTACGAGCAGTATTTC. Translating gives CASRGSSYEQYF. The chain couples TRBV11-2 to TRBJ2-7; TRBD1 is a possible D gene (5 bases). Germline CDR1 reads SGHAT; CDR2 reads FQNNGV. This CDR3 region has 12 residues.

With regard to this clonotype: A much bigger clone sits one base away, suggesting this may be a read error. For the CDR3, the DNA is TGTGCCAGCAGCTCGAGGACGGTGTGGGAGACCCAGTACTTC. Protein product: CASSSRTVWETQYF. The V call is TRBV7-9, the J call TRBJ2-5, with unresolved D. From germline, CDR1 is SEHNR and CDR2 FQNEAQ (reference sequence). CDR3 length equals 14 residues. Trimming stripped 4 bases from V and 5 bases from J, with 14 bases between.

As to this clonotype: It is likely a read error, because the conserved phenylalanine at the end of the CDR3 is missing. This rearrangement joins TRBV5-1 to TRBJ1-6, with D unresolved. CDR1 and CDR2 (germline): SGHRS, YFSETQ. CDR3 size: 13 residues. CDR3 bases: TGCGCCAGCAGCTTGTCAGATAATCCACCCCTCCACATT. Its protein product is CASSLSDNPPLHI.

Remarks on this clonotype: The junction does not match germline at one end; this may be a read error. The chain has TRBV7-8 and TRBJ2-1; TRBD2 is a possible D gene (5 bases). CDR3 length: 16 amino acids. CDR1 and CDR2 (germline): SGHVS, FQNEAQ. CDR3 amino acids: CANSTGILSFYNEQFF. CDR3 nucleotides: TGTGCCAACAGCACCGGGATACTATCCTTTTACAATGAGCAGTTCTTC.

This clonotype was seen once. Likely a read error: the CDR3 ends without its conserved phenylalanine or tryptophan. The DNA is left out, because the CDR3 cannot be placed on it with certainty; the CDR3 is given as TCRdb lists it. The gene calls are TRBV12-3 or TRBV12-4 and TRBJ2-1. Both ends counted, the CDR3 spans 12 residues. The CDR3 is CASSKDRITQIL.

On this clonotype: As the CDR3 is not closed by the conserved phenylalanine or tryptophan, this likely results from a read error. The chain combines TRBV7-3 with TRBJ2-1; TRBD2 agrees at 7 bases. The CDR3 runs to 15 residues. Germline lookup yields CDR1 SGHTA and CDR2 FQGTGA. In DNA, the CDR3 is TGTGCCAGCATCTTAACGCCGACTAGCCGAAATGAGCAGTTCCTC. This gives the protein CASILTPTSRNEQFL.

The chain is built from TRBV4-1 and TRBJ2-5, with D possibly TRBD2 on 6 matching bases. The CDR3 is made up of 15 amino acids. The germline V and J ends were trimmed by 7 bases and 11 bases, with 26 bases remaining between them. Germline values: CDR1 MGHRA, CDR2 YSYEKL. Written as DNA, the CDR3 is TGCGCCAGCATCCCCATGTACGGAGGGGTTAGAACACAGTACTTC. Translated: CASIPMYGGVRTQYF.

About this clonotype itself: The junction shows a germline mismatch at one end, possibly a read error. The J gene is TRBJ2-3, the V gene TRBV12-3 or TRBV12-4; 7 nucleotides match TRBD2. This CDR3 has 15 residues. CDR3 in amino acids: CASSLRGGSTDAQYF. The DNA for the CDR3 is TGTGCCAGCAGCCTAAGGGGCGGGAGCACAGATGCGCAGTATTTT.

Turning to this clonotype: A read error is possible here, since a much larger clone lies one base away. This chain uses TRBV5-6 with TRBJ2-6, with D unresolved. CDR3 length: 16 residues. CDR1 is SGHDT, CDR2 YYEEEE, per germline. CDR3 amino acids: CVSSLLLPSGANVLTF. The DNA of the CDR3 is TGTGTCAGCAGTTTGTTGTTACCCTCTGGGGCCAACGTCCTGACTTTC.

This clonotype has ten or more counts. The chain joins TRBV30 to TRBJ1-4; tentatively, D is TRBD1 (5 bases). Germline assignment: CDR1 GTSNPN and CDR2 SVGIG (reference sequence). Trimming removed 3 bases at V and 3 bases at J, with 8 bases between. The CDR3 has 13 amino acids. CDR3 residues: CAWRQTANEKLFF. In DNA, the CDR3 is TGTGCCTGGAGACAGACAGCTAATGAAAAACTGTTTTTT.

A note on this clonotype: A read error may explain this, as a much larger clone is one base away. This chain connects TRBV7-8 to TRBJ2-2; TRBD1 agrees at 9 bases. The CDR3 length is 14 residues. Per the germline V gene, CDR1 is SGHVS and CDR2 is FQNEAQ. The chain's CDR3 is CASSVRTGAGKLFF. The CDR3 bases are TGTGCCAGCAGCGTCCGGACAGGGGCCGGGAAGCTGTTTTTT.

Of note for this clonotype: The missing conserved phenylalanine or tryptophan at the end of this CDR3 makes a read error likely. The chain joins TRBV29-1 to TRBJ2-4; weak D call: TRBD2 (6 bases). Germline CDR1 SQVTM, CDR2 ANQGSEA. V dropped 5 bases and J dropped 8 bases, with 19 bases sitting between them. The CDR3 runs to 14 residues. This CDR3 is CSVSSGVGVDIQYI. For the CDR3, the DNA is TGCAGCGTTAGCTCGGGGGTCGGGGTGGACATTCAGTACATC.

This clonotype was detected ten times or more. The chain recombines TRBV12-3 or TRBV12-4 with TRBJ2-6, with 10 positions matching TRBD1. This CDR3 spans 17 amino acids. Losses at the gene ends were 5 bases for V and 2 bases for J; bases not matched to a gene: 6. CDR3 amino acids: CASSPGQGGTGANVLTF. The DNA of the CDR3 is TGTGCCAGCAGTCCAGGACAGGGGGGTACTGGGGCCAACGTCCTGACTTTC.

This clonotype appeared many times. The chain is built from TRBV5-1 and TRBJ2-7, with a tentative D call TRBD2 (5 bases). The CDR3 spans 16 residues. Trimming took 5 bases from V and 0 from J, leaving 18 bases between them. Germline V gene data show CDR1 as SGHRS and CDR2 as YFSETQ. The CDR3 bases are TGCGCCAGCAGTCCCTTTATCGGGGAAACCTCCTACGAGCAGTACTTC. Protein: CASSPFIGETSYEQYF.

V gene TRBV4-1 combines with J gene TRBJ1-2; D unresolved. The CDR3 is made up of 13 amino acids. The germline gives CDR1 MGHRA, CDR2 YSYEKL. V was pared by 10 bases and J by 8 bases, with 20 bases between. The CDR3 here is CANGRESTVGYTF. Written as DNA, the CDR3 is TGCGCCAACGGCCGAGAGTCCACGGTAGGCTACACCTTC.

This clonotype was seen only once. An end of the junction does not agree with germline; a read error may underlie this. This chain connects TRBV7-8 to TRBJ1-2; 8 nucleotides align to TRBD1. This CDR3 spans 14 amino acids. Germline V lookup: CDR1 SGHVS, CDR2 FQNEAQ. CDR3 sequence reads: CAGSLATGGYGYTF. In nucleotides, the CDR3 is TGTGCCGGCAGCTTAGCCACAGGGGGCTATGGCTACACCTTC. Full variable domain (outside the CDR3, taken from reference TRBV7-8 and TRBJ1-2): GAGVSQSPRYKVAKRGQDVALRCDPISGHVSLFWYQQALGQGPEFLTYFQNEAQLDKSGLPSDRFFAERPEGSVSTLKIQRTQQEDSAVYLCAGSLATGGYGYTFGSGTRLTVV.

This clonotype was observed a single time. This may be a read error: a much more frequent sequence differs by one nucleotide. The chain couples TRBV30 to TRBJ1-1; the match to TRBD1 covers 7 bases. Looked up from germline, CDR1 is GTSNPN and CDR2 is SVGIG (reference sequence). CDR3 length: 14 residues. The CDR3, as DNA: TGTGCCTGGGGTCGACAGGGTATGGGGACTGAAGCTTTATTT. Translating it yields CAWGRQGMGTEALF.

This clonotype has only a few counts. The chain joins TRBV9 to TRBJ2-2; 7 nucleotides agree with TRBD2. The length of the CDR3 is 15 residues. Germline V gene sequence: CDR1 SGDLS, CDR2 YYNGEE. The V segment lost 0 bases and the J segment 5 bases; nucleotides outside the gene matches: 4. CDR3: CASSVDLRETGELFF. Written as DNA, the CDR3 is TGTGCCAGCAGCGTAGATCTGCGGGAGACCGGGGAGCTGTTTTTT.